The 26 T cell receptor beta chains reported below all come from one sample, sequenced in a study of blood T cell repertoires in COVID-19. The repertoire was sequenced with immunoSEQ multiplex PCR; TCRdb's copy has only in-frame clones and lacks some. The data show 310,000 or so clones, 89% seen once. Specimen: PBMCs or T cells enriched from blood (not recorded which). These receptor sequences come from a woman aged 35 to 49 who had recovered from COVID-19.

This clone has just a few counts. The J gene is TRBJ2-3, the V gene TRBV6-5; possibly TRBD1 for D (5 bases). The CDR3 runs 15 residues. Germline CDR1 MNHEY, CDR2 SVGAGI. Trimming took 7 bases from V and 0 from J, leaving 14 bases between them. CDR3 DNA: TGTGCCAGCAACTTTAGGGGATCTAGCACAGATACGCAGTATTTT. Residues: CASNFRGSSTDTQYF.

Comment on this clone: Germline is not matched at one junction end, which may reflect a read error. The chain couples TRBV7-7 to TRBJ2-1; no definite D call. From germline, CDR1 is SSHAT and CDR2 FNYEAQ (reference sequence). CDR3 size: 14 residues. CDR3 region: CASSLGGYYNEQFF. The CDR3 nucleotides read TGTGCTAGCAGCTTAGGCGGATACTACAATGAGCAGTTCTTC.

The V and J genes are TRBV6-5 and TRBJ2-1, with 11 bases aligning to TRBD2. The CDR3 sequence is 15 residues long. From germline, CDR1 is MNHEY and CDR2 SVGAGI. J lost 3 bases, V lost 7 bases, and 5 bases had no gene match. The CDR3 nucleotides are TGTGCCAGCAATCTGGGGACTAGCGGCTACAATGAGCAGTTCTTC. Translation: CASNLGTSGYNEQFF.

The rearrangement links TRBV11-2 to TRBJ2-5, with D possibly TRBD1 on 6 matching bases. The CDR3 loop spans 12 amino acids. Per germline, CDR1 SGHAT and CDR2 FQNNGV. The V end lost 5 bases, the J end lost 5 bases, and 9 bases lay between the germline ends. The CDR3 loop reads CASSATGETQYF. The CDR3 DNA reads TGTGCCAGCAGCGCTACAGGGGAGACCCAGTACTTC.

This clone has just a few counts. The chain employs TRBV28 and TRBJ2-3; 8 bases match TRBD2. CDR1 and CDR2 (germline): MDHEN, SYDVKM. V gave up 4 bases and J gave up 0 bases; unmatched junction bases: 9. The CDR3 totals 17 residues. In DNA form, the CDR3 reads TGTGCCAGCAGTTACGCGGGGGGATCAACTAGCACAGATACGCAGTATTTT. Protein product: CASSYAGGSTSTDTQYF.

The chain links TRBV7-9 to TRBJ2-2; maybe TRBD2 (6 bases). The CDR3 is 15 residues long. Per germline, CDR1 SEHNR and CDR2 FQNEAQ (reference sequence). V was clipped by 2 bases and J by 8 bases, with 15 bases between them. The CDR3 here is CASSLMSGQLGELFF. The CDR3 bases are TGTGCCAGCAGCTTAATGAGCGGGCAGTTAGGGGAGCTGTTTTTT. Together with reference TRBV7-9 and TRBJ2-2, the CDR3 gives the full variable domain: DTGVSQNPRHKITKRGQNVTFRCDPISEHNRLYWYRQTLGQGPEFLTYFQNEAQLEKSRLLSDRFSAERPKGSFSTLEIQRTEQGDSAMYLCASSLMSGQLGELFFGEGSRLTVL.

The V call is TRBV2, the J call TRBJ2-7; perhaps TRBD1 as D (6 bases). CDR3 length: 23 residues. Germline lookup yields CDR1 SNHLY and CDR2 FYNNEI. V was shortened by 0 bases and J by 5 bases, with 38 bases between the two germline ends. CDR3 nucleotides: TGTGCCAGCAGTGAAGCGCTAGACCTACGAACAGAAAACCTACGGGACATTGGCCACGAGCAGTACTTC. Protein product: CASSEALDLRTENLRDIGHEQYF.

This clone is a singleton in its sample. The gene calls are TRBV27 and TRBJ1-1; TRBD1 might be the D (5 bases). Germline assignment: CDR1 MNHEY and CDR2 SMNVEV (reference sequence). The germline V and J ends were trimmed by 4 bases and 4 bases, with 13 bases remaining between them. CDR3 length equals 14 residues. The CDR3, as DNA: TGTGCCAGCAGTTCCCCGGGGGGGGTCACTGAAGCTTTCTTT. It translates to CASSSPGGVTEAFF.

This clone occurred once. CDR3 coding DNA: TGCGCCAGAGACAGGGGCCCCTACGAGCAGTACTTC. It yields the protein CARDRGPYEQYF. The chain joins TRBV23-1 to TRBJ2-7; 8 bases fit TRBD1. Being an ORF, TRBV23-1 has a function that is uncertain. The CDR3 runs 12 residues. With V trimmed by 9 bases and J by 2 bases, 3 bases remained unmatched.

The CDR3 sequence: CASSFPRGGTDTQYF. DNA of the CDR3: TGTGCCAGCAGCTTTCCCCGGGGAGGCACAGATACGCAGTATTTT. J is TRBJ2-3 and V is TRBV7-9; D is possibly TRBD2 (5 bases). Trimming removed 3 bases from V and 1 base from J, with 11 bases in between. From germline, CDR1 is SEHNR and CDR2 FQNEAQ (reference sequence). CDR3 length: 15 residues. The whole variable domain, filled in from reference TRBV7-9 and TRBJ2-3, reads DTGVSQNPRHKITKRGQNVTFRCDPISEHNRLYWYRQTLGQGPEFLTYFQNEAQLEKSRLLSDRFSAERPKGSFSTLEIQRTEQGDSAMYLCASSFPRGGTDTQYFGPGTRLTVL.

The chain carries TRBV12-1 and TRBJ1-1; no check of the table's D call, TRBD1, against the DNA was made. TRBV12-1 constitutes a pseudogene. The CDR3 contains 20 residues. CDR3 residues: CASSFKPILQGFFMNTEAFF. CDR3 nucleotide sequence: TGTGCCAGCAGCTTTAAGCCCATCTTACAGGGATTTTTCATGAACACTGAAGCTTTCTTT.

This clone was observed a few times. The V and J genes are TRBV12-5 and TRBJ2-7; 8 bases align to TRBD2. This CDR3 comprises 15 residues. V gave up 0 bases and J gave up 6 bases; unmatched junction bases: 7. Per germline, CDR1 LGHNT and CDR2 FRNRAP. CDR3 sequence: CASGLVKAGATEQYF. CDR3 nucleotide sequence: TGTGCTAGTGGTTTGGTAAAAGCGGGAGCAACCGAGCAGTACTTC.

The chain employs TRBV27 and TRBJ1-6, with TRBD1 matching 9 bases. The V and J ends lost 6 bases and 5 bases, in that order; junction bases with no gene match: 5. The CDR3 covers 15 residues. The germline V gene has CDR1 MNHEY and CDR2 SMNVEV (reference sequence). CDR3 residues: CASRGQGIHNSPLHF. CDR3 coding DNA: TGTGCCAGCAGGGGACAGGGTATCCATAATTCACCCCTCCACTTT.

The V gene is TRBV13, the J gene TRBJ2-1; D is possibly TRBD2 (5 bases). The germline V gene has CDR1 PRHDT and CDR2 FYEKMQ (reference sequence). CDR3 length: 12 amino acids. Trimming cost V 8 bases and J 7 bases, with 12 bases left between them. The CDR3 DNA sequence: TGTGCCAGCGGGCTGGGGAGAAATGAGCAGTTCTTC. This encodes CASGLGRNEQFF. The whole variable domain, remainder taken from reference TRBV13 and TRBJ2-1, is AAGVIQSPRHLIKEKRETATLKCYPIPRHDTVYWYQQGPGQDPQFLISFYEKMQSDKGSIPDRFSAQQFSDYHSELNMSSLELGDSALYFCASGLGRNEQFFGPGTRLTVL.

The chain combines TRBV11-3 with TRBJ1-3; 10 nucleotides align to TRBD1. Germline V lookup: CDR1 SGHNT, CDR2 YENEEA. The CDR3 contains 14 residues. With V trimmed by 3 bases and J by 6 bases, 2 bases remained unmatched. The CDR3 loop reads CASSLDRGANTIYF. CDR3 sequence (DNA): TGTGCCAGCAGCTTGGACAGGGGGGCAAACACCATATATTTT. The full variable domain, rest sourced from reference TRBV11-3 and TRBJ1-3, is EAGVVQSPRYKIIEKKQPVAFWCNPISGHNTLYWYLQNLGQGPELLIRYENEEAVDDSQLPKDRFSAERLKGVDSTLKIQPAELGDSAVYLCASSLDRGANTIYFGEGSWLTVV.

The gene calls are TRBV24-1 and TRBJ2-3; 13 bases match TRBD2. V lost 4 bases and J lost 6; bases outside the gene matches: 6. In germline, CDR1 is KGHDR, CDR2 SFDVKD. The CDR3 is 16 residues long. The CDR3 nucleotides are TGTGCCACCAGTGACCCGACTAGCGGGAGGAAGGATACGCAGTATTTT. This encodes CATSDPTSGRKDTQYF.

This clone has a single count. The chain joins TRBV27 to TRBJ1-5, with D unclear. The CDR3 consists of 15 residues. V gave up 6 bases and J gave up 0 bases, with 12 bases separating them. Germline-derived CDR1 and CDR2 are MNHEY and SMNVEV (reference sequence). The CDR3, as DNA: TGTGCCAGCAGATCCGGCGGGAATAGCAATCAGCCCCAGCATTTT. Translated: CASRSGGNSNQPQHF.

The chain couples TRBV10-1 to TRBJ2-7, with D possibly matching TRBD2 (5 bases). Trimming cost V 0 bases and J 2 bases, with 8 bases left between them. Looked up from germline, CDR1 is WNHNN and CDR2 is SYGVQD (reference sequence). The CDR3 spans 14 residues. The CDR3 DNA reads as TGCGCCAGCAGTGAGTCGGGGAGCGCCTACGAGCAGTACTTC. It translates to CASSESGSAYEQYF.

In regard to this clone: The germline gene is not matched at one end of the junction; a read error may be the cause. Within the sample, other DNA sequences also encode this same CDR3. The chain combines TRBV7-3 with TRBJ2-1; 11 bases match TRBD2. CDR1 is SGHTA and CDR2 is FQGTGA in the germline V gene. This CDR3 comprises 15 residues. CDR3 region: CASSFSGGAWDEQFF. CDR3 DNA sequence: TGCGCCAGCAGCTTTAGCGGGGGGGCGTGGGATGAGCAGTTCTTC.

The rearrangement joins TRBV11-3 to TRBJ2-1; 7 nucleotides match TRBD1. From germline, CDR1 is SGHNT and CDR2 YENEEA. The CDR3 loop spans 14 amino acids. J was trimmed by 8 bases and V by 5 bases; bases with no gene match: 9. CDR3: CASSPHRGNDEQFF. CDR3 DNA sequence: TGTGCCAGCAGCCCACACAGGGGTAACGATGAGCAGTTCTTC.

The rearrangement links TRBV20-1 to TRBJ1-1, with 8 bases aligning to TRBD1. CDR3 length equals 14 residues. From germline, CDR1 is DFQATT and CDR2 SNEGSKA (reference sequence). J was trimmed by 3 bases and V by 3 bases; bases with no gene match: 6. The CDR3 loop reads CSASQGAVDTEAFF. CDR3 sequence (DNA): TGCAGTGCTAGTCAGGGGGCCGTGGACACTGAAGCTTTCTTT.

The CDR3, as DNA: TGTGCCTGGGAATTAGCGGGAGGGGTCGAGCAGTACTTC. Residues: CAWELAGGVEQYF. This chain links TRBV30 with TRBJ2-7; 11 nucleotides match TRBD2. Looked up from germline, CDR1 is GTSNPN and CDR2 is SVGIG (reference sequence). J lost 6 bases, V lost 5 bases, and 6 bases had no gene match. The CDR3 covers 13 residues.

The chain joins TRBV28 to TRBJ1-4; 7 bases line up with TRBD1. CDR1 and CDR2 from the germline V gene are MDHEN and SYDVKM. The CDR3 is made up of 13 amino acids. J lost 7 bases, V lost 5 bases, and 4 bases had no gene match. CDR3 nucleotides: TGTGCCAGCAGTGGACAGGCACTTGAAAAACTGTTTTTT. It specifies CASSGQALEKLFF.

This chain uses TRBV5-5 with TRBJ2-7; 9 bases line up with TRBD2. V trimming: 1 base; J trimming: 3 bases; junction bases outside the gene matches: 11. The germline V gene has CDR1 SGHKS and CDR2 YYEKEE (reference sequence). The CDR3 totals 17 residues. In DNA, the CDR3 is TGTGCCAGCAGCTTGTGGCTAGCGGGAACCTTTTTCTACGAGCAGTACTTC. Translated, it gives CASSLWLAGTFFYEQYF.

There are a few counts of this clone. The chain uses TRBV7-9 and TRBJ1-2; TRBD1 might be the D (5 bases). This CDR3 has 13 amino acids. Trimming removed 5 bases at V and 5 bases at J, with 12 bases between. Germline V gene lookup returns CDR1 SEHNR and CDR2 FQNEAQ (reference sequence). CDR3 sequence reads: CASSLGQLYGYTF. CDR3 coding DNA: TGTGCCAGCAGCCTCGGACAACTTTATGGCTACACCTTC.

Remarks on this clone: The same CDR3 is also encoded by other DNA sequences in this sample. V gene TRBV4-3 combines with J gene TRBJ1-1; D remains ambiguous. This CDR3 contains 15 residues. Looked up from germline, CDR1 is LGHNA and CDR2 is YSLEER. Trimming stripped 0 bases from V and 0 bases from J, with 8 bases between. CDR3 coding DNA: TGCGCCAGCAGCCAAGATGGAGGGATGAACACTGAAGCTTTCTTT. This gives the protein CASSQDGGMNTEAFF.